These 5 T cell receptor beta chains were all obtained from the same sample, sequenced in a study of OX40 agonist ivuxolimab in advanced cancers. Sequencing used immunoSEQ multiplex PCR; TCRdb keeps in-frame clones, though not all of them. The sample yields approximately 40,000 clones, 75% to 85% seen once. Material: CD4+ or CD8+ T cells sorted from blood, obtained in a trial of the OX40 agonist ivuxolimab. The receptor source for this set is an adult with an advanced solid tumor such as melanoma, head and neck, liver or kidney cancer.

This clone was recorded once. The CDR3 here is CASSLAGAATDTQYF. Here the CDR3 DNA reads TGTGCCAGCAGTCTAGCGGGAGCCGCCACAGATACGCAGTATTTT. The rearrangement links TRBV6-5 to TRBJ2-3; TRBD2 matches at 10 bases. The length of the CDR3 is 15 residues. Per germline, CDR1 MNHEY and CDR2 SVGAGI. With 5 bases clipped from V and 2 bases from J, the junction kept 4 bases outside the gene matches.

This chain uses TRBV5-7 with TRBJ2-6; D is undetermined. TRBV5-7 is identified as an open reading frame with a role that is uncertain. Trimming removed 7 bases at V and 5 bases at J, with 10 bases between. This CDR3 comprises 13 residues. The CDR3 spells CASVQSRANVLTF. The CDR3 region has the DNA TGTGCCAGCGTACAAAGTCGGGCCAACGTCCTGACTTTC.

The chain employs TRBV13 and TRBJ2-2, with TRBD2 matching over 11 bases. V lost 8 bases and J lost 6; bases outside the gene matches: 14. This CDR3 comprises 17 residues. Germline CDR1 is PRHDT and CDR2 is FYEKMQ (reference sequence). In DNA, the CDR3 is TGTGCCAGCTCTCGAGGTAGCGGGAGGGCCTCGGCCGGGGAGCTGTTTTTT. This encodes CASSRGSGRASAGELFF.

J is TRBJ2-2 and V is TRBV7-9; D remains unclear. Trimming cost V 1 base and J 6 bases, with 18 bases left between them. CDR1 and CDR2 (germline): SEHNR, FQNEAQ (reference sequence). The CDR3 is 17 residues long. The CDR3 sequence is CASSLVWARNLAGELFF. In DNA form, the CDR3 reads TGTGCCAGCAGCTTAGTTTGGGCGCGGAATCTGGCCGGGGAGCTGTTTTTT.

This clone was detected only once. The chain carries TRBV10-3 and TRBJ1-6; 7 bases are shared with TRBD1. The CDR3 is 13 amino acids. Germline V gene data show CDR1 as ENHRY and CDR2 as SYGVKD. J was trimmed by 8 bases and V by 7 bases; bases with no gene match: 5. The CDR3 reads CAITTGVYSPLHF. The CDR3 DNA sequence: TGTGCCATCACTACAGGGGTTTATTCACCCCTCCACTTT.